Given below is one T cell receptor beta chain in context. Its antigen remains unknown. CDR1 MNHEY and CDR2 SVGEGT come from the germline V gene. Trimming took 6 bases from V and 2 from J, leaving 16 bases between them. The CDR3 totals 15 residues. The data originate from a study of T cells after yellow fever vaccination. Overall study results and limits: Post-booster repertoires again held most primary-vaccination clones (roughly 95% CD4, 75% to 90% CD8). Peaking on day 5 versus 15, the secondary response was faster but weaker.

Researchers made TCR cDNA using 5'RACE template switching, and this step added a universal primer site and UMIs. MiXCR was run by TCRdb on the 5' RACE reads, yielding one entry per CDR3 protein. Of approximately 510,000 distinct CDR3 sequences in the sample, 20% to 25% were seen once. This sample comprised PBMCs, obtained more than 20 days after the first yellow fever vaccination. The origin of this receptor is a man aged 18 to 35 who received the YFV17D yellow fever vaccine. The chain is built from TRBV6-2 or TRBV6-3 and TRBJ1-2, with D tentatively TRBD1 (5 bases). The CDR3 nucleotides are TGTGCCAGCAGAGACGGACATGGCTTAAACTATGGCTACACCTTC. It encodes CASRDGHGLNYGYTF.